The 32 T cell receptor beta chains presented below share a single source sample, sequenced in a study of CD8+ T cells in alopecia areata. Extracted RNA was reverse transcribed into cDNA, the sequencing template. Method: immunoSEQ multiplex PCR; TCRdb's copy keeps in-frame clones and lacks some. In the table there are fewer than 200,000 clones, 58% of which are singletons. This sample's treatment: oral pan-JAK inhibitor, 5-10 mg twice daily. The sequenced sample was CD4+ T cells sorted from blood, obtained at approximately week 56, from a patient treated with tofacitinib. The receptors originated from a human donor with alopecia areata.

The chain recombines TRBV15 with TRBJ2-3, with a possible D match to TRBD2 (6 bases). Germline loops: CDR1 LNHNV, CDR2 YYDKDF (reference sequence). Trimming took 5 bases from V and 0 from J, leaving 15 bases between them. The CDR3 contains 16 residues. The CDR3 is CATSRGTNPSTDTQYF. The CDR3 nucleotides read TGTGCCACCAGCCGGGGGACCAATCCTAGCACAGATACGCAGTATTTT.

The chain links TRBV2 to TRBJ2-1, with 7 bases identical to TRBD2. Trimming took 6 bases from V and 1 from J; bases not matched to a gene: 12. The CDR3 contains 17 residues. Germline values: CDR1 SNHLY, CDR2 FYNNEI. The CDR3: CASRSMGRALSYNEQFF. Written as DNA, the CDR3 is TGTGCCAGCAGAAGCATGGGGAGGGCCCTTTCCTACAATGAGCAGTTCTTC. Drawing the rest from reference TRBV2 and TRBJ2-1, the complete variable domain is EPEVTQTPSHQVTQMGQEVILRCVPISNHLYFYWYRQILGQKVEFLVSFYNNEISEKSEIFDDQFSVERPDGSNFTLKIRSTKLEDSAMYFCASRSMGRALSYNEQFFGPGTRLTVL.

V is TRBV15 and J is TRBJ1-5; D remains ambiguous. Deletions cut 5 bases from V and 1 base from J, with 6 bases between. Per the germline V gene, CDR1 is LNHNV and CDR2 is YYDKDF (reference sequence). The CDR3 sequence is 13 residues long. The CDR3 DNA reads TGTGCCACCAGCTTGGGAAGCAATCAGCCCCAGCATTTT. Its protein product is CATSLGSNQPQHF. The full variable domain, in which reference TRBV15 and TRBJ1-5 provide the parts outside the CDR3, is DAMVIQNPRYQVTQFGKPVTLSCSQTLNHNVMYWYQQKSSQAPKLLFHYYDKDFNNEADTPDNFQSRRPNTSFCFLDIRSPGLGDTAMYLCATSLGSNQPQHFGDGTRLSIL.

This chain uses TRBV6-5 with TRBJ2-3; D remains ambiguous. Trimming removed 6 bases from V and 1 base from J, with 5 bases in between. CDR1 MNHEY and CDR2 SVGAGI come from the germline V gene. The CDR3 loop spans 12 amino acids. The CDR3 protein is CASSQRTDTQYF. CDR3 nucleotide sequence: TGTGCCAGCAGCCAACGCACAGATACGCAGTATTTT.

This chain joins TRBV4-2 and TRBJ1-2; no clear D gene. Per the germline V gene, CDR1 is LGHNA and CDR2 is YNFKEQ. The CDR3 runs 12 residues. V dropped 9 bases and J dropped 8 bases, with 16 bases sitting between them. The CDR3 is CASKPQEDGYTF. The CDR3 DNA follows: TGTGCCAGTAAACCCCAGGAGGACGGCTACACCTTC.

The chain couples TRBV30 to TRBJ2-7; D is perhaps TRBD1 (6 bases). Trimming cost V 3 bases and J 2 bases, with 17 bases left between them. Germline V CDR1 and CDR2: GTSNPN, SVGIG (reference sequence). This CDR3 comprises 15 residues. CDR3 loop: CAWSLGTQGTYEQYF. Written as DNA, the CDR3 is TGTGCCTGGAGCCTAGGAACACAGGGTACCTACGAGCAGTACTTC.

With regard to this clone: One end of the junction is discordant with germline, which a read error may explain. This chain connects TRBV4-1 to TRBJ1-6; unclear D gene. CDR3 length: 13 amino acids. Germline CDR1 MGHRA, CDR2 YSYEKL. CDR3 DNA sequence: TGTGCCAGCAGCCAAGATACGAGTTCACCCCTCCACTTT. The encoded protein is CASSQDTSSPLHF.

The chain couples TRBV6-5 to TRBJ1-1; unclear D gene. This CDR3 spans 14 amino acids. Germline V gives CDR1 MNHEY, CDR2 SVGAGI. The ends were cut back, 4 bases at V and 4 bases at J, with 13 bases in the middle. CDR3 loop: CASSFVRVSTEAFF. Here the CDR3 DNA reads TGTGCCAGCAGTTTCGTCCGGGTGTCCACTGAAGCTTTCTTT.

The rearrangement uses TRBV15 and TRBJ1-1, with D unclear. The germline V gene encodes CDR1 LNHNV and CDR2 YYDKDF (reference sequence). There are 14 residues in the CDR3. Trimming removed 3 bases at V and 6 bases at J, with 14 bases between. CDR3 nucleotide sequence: TGTGCCACCAGCAGTCCGGGCGGGTCGGCTGAAGCTTTCTTT. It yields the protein CATSSPGGSAEAFF.

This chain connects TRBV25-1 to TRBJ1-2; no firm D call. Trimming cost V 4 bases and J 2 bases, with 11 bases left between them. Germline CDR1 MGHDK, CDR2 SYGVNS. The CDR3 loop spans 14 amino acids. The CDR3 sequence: CASSGQVTNYGYTF. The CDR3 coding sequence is TGTGCCAGCAGTGGACAAGTGACAAACTATGGCTACACCTTC.

In DNA, the CDR3 is TGTGCCAGCAGTGAAGAGCAGCGGGGACTTTACAATGAGCAGTTCTTC. Its protein is CASSEEQRGLYNEQFF. The rearrangement joins TRBV6-1 to TRBJ2-1, with 7 bases lining up with TRBD2. The CDR3 extends over 16 amino acids. Germline trimming cut 1 base from V and 4 bases from J; bases unmatched to any gene: 7. CDR1 is MNHNS, CDR2 SASEGT, per germline.

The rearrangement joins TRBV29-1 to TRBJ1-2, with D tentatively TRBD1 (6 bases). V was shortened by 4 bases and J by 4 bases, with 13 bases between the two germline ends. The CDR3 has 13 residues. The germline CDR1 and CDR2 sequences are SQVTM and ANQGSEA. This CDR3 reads CSVGQVEGYGYTF. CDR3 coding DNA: TGCAGCGTTGGACAGGTGGAAGGCTATGGCTACACCTTC.

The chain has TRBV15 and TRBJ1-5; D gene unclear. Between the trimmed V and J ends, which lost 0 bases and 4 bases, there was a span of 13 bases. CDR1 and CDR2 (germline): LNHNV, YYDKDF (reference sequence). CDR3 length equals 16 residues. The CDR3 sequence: CATSRDQIGENQPQHF. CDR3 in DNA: TGTGCCACCAGCAGAGATCAGATTGGAGAGAATCAGCCCCAGCATTTT.

The CDR3 region is CASSFDVSPLHF. CDR3 nucleotides: TGTGCCAGCAGCTTCGACGTTTCACCCCTCCACTTT. The chain combines TRBV5-6 with TRBJ1-6, with no clear D. The CDR3 runs 12 residues. V was cut by 2 bases and J by 9 bases, with 6 bases left in between. Germline CDR1 and CDR2: SGHDT and YYEEEE.

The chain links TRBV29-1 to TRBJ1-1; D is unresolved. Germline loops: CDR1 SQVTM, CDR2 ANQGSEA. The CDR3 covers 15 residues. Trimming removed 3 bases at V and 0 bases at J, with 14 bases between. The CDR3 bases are TGCAGCGTTGATCGAACGGGCGGACTGAACACTGAAGCTTTCTTT. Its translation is CSVDRTGGLNTEAFF.

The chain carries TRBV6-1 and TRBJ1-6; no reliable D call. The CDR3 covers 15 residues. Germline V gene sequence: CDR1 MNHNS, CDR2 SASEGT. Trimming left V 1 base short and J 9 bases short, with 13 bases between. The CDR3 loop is CASSEVLANVSPLHF. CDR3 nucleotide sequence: TGTGCCAGCAGTGAAGTGTTGGCTAACGTTTCACCCCTCCACTTT.

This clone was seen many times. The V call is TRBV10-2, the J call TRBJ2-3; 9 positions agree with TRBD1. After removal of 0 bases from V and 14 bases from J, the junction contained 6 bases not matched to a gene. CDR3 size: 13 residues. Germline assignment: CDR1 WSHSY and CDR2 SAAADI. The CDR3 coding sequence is TGCGCCAGCAGTGAGTCTGGGGACAGGGTCTCGTATTTT. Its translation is CASSESGDRVSYF.

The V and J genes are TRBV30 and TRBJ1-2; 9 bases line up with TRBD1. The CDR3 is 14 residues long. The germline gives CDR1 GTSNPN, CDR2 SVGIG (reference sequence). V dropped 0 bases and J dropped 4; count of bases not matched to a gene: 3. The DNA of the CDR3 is TGTGCCTGGAGTGTCCTACAGGGGGCCTATGGCTACACCTTC. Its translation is CAWSVLQGAYGYTF.

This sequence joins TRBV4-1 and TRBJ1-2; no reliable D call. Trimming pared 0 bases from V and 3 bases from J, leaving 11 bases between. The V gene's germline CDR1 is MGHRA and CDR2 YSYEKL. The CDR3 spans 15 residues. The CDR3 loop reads CASSQDTAGDYGYTF. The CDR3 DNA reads TGCGCCAGCAGCCAAGATACTGCCGGGGACTATGGCTACACCTTC.

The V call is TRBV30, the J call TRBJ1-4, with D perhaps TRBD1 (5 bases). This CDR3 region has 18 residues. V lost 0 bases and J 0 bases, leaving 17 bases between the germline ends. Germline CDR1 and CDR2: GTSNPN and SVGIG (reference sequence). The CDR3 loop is CAWSVLGGRVATNEKLFF. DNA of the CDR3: TGTGCCTGGAGTGTACTCGGGGGAAGAGTTGCAACTAATGAAAAACTGTTTTTT.

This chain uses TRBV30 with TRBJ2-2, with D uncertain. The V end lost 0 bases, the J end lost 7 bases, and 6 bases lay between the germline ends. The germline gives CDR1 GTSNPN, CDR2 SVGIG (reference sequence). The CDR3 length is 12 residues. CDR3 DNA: TGTGCCTGGAGTGTAGTGGGCGGGGAGCTGTTTTTT. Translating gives CAWSVVGGELFF.

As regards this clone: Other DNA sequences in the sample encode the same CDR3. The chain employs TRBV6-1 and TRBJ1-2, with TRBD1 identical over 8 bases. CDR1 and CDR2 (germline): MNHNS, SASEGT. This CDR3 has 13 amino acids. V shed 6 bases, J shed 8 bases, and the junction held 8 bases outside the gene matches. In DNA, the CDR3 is TGTGCCAGCAGCCACGACAGGGGTCGGGGCTACACCTTC. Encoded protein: CASSHDRGRGYTF.

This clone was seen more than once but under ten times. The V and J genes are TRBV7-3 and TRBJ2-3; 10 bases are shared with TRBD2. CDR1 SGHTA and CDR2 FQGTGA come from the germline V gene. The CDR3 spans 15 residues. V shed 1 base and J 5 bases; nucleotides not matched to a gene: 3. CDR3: CASSLSGTSEDTQYF. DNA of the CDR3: TGTGCCAGCAGCTTAAGTGGGACTAGCGAAGATACGCAGTATTTT.

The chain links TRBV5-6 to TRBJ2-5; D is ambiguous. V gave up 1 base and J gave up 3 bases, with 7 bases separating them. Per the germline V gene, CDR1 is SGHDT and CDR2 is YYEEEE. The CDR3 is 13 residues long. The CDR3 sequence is CASSLMVEETQYF. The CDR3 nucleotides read TGTGCCAGCAGCTTGATGGTTGAAGAGACCCAGTACTTC.

The CDR3 protein is CAWSPTGYQPQHF. The CDR3 DNA sequence: TGTGCCTGGAGCCCTACAGGGTATCAGCCCCAGCATTTT. The chain couples TRBV30 to TRBJ1-5, with TRBD1 as a possible D gene (6 bases). Germline V gene sequence: CDR1 GTSNPN, CDR2 SVGIG (reference sequence). V lost 3 bases, J lost 5 bases, and 11 bases lay in between. This CDR3 comprises 13 residues.

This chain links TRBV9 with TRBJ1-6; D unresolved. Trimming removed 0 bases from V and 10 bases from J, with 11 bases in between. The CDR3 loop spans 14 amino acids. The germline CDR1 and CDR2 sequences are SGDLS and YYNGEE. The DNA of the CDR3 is TGTGCCAGCAGCGTAGGTCAGGAAGCCTCACCCCTCCACTTT. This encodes CASSVGQEASPLHF.

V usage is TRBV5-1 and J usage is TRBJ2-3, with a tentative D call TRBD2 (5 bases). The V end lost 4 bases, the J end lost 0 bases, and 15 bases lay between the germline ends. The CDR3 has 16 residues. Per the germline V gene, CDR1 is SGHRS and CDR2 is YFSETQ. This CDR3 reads CASSPNTRTSTDTQYF. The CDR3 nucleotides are TGCGCCAGCAGCCCCAATACGAGGACTAGCACAGATACGCAGTATTTT.

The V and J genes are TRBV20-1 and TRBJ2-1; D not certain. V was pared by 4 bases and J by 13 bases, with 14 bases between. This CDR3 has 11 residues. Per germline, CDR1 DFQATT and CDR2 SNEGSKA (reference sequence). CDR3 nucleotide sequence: TGCAGTGCTACGGGCACCCTCATCCAGTTCTTC. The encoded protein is CSATGTLIQFF.

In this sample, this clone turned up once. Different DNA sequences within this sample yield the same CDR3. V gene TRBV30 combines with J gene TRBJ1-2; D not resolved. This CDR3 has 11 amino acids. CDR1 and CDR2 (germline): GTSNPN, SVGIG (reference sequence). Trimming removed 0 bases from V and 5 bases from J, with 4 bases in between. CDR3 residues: CAWSVNYGYTF. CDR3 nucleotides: TGTGCCTGGAGTGTCAATTATGGCTACACCTTC.

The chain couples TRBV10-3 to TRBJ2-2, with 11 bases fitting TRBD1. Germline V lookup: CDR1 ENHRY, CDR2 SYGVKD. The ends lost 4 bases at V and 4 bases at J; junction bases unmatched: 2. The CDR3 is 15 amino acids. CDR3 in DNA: TGTGCCATCAGTGCCGGGACAGGGGGCACCGGGGAGCTGTTTTTT. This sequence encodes CAISAGTGGTGELFF.

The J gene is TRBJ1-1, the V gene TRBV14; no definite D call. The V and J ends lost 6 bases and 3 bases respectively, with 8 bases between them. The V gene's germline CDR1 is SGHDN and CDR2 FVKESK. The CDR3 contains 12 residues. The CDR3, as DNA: TGTGCCAGCAGTCAGTCGTACACTGAAGCTTTCTTT. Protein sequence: CASSQSYTEAFF.

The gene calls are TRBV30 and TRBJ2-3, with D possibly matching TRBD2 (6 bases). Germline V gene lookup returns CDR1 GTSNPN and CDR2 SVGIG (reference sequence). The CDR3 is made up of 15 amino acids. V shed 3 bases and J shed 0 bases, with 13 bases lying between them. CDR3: CAWSGGPTSTDTQYF. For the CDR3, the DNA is TGTGCCTGGAGCGGGGGACCGACTAGCACAGATACGCAGTATTTT.